These 17 T cell receptor beta chains were sequenced from one sample in a study of blood T cell repertoires in COVID-19. Assay used: immunoSEQ multiplex PCR; TCRdb lists only in-frame clones, some missing. Seen here are about 250,000 clones, about 80% observed once, and the top ten hold more than 7%. Sequenced input: peripheral blood. All receptors come from a man aged 80 or over with acute or convalescent COVID-19.

The J gene is TRBJ1-2, the V gene TRBV3-1 (or the pseudogene TRBV3-2); 8 bases are a match to TRBD1. The germline gives CDR1 LGHDT, CDR2 YNNKEL (reference sequence). Trimming took 4 bases from V and 4 from J; bases not matched to a gene: 8. This CDR3 region has 15 residues. The CDR3 DNA is TGTGCCAGCAGCCGGTCAGGGGGCGCAATCTATGGCTACACCTTC. The encoded protein is CASSRSGGAIYGYTF.

The chain combines TRBV18 with TRBJ1-1; TRBD1 aligns across 9 bases. CDR1 is KGHSH and CDR2 is LQKENI in the germline V gene. V was pared by 3 bases and J by 1 base, with 6 bases of the junction left unmatched. The CDR3 sequence is 16 residues long. The CDR3 sequence is CASSPLTGGGNTEAFF. As DNA, the CDR3 is TGTGCCAGCTCACCGTTGACAGGGGGTGGGAACACTGAAGCTTTCTTT.

This chain joins TRBV3-1 (or the pseudogene TRBV3-2) and TRBJ2-1; the D gene is possibly TRBD2 (6 bases). The V end was cut by 11 bases, the J end by 3 bases, with 8 bases between. The CDR3 runs to 11 residues. CDR1 LGHDT and CDR2 YNNKEL come from the germline V gene (reference sequence). The CDR3 loop reads CAVGGYNEQFF. The DNA of the CDR3 is TGTGCCGTCGGGGGCTACAATGAGCAGTTCTTC.

The rearrangement joins TRBV11-1 to TRBJ2-3, with D perhaps matching TRBD1 (6 bases). V lost 6 bases to trimming and J lost 8 bases, with 18 bases between them. This CDR3 comprises 14 residues. CDR1 and CDR2 (germline): SGHAT, FQDESV (reference sequence). DNA for the CDR3: TGTGCCAGCAGTCTGGGGAGACAGGACGGTACGCAGTATTTT. It yields the protein CASSLGRQDGTQYF.

V and J are TRBV2 and TRBJ2-3; 8 positions match TRBD2. The CDR3 loop spans 15 amino acids. V lost 8 bases to trimming and J lost 1 base; unmatched junction nucleotides: 8. Germline V CDR1 and CDR2: SNHLY, FYNNEI. CDR3 nucleotides: TGTGCCAGCCGCTTCGGAGCGGGGGGCACAGATACGCAGTATTTT. Translated: CASRFGAGGTDTQYF.

The rearrangement uses TRBV5-1 and TRBJ2-2; no definite D call. The CDR3 extends over 12 amino acids. Per the germline V gene, CDR1 is SGHRS and CDR2 is YFSETQ. Trimming took 6 bases from V and 6 from J, leaving 9 bases between them. CDR3 loop: CASNQIPGELFF. The CDR3, as DNA: TGCGCCAGCAATCAAATCCCCGGGGAGCTGTTTTTT.

V usage is TRBV18 and J usage is TRBJ1-6, with a possible D match to TRBD1 (6 bases). The CDR3 spans 18 residues. Per germline, CDR1 KGHSH and CDR2 LQKENI. V lost 4 bases, J lost 5 bases, and 21 bases lay in between. CDR3 nucleotides: TGTGCCAGCTCACGAGGGGGTGTAGGGGCAAGAAATAATTCACCCCTCCACTTT. It codes for CASSRGGVGARNNSPLHF. The full variable domain, with the rest looked up from reference TRBV18 and TRBJ1-6, is NAGVMQNPRHLVRRRGQEARLRCSPMKGHSHVYWYRQLPEEGLKFMVYLQKENIIDESGMPKERFSAEFPKEGPSILRIQQVVRGDSAAYFCASSRGGVGARNNSPLHFGNGTRLTVT.

Regarding this clone: The sample has other DNA sequences that encode this CDR3 too. This sequence joins TRBV3-1 (or the pseudogene TRBV3-2) and TRBJ1-2, with D possibly TRBD1 on 6 matching bases. CDR3 length: 14 residues. The V and J ends lost 1 base and 7 bases respectively, with 13 bases between them. Per the germline V gene, CDR1 is LGHDT and CDR2 is YNNKEL (reference sequence). CDR3 nucleotides: TGTGCCAGCAGCCAAGCGCCAGGGGAAGGTGGCTACACCTTC. Translation: CASSQAPGEGGYTF.

The rearrangement uses TRBV5-4 and TRBJ1-4; D might be TRBD1 (5 bases). V lost 4 bases, J lost 7 bases, and 14 bases lay in between. The CDR3 loop spans 14 amino acids. CDR1 and CDR2 from the germline V gene are SGHNT and YYREEE (reference sequence). CDR3 DNA sequence: TGTGCCAGCAGCCCGACAGTTTTAGGTGAAAAACTGTTTTTT. It codes for CASSPTVLGEKLFF.

The CDR3 DNA sequence: TGTGCCAGCAGCCTTAGAGGGTCAGGACCTAGGAAGCAGTACTTC. Its protein is CASSLRGSGPRKQYF. The chain carries TRBV3-1 (or the pseudogene TRBV3-2) and TRBJ2-7, with TRBD2 as a possible D gene (5 bases). The germline V gene encodes CDR1 LGHDT and CDR2 YNNKEL (reference sequence). The ends were cut back, 4 bases at V and 8 bases at J, with 21 bases in the middle. The CDR3 covers 15 residues.

V gene TRBV4-1 combines with J gene TRBJ2-7; D is possibly TRBD2 (6 bases). The CDR3 runs to 15 residues. Germline V gene sequence: CDR1 MGHRA, CDR2 YSYEKL. The V end was cut by 1 base, the J end by 3 bases, with 13 bases between. The CDR3 coding sequence is TGCGCCAGCAGCCAAGGGGGTCTGCGGGACTACGAGCAGTACTTC. Encoded protein: CASSQGGLRDYEQYF.

The chain has TRBV5-1 and TRBJ2-7; possible D gene TRBD1, 5 bases. This CDR3 has 13 amino acids. V lost 0 bases to trimming and J lost 9 bases, with 13 bases between them. The germline V gene encodes CDR1 SGHRS and CDR2 YFSETQ. This CDR3 is CASSLVRGSGQYF. DNA of the CDR3: TGCGCCAGCAGCTTGGTAAGGGGTTCAGGGCAGTACTTC.

This CDR3 reads CASRVVRSSYEQYF. The CDR3 DNA is TGTGCCAGCAGAGTAGTACGGAGCTCCTACGAGCAGTACTTC. J is TRBJ2-7 and V is TRBV6-5; D is undetermined. The CDR3 is made up of 14 amino acids. The germline CDR1 and CDR2 sequences are MNHEY and SVGAGI. Deletions cut 6 bases from V and 0 bases from J, with 12 bases between.

This chain connects TRBV4-1 to TRBJ2-2, with 9 nucleotides matching TRBD1. CDR1 is MGHRA and CDR2 is YSYEKL in the germline V gene. Trimming removed 1 base from V and 5 bases from J; junction bases left unmatched: 5. The CDR3 covers 16 residues. CDR3 sequence reads: CASSQGRDRETGELFF. The CDR3 nucleotides read TGCGCCAGCAGCCAAGGCCGGGACAGGGAAACCGGGGAGCTGTTTTTT.

The chain links TRBV5-1 to TRBJ1-2, with 9 nucleotides matching TRBD1. J was trimmed by 5 bases and V by 3 bases; bases with no gene match: 8. Germline V gives CDR1 SGHRS, CDR2 YFSETQ. The CDR3 length is 15 residues. This chain's CDR3 is CASSSTGTGSYGYTF. The CDR3 nucleotides read TGCGCCAGCAGCTCGACAGGGACAGGGTCATATGGCTACACCTTC.

This clone is a singleton in its sample. This rearrangement joins TRBV18 to TRBJ1-4; D unresolved. CDR3 length: 14 residues. Germline values: CDR1 KGHSH, CDR2 LQKENI. V was clipped by 3 bases and J by 2 bases, with 7 bases between them. CDR3: CASSPGATNEKLFF. In DNA, the CDR3 is TGTGCCAGCTCACCGGGAGCGACTAATGAAAAACTGTTTTTT.

The genes are TRBV27 and TRBJ2-5, with 12 bases identical to TRBD1. Germline CDR1 reads MNHEY; CDR2 reads SMNVEV (reference sequence). The CDR3 runs 13 residues. With 6 bases clipped from V and 9 bases from J, the junction kept 5 bases outside the gene matches. Written as DNA, the CDR3 is TGTGCCAGCAGCCTCGGGACAGGGGGCCCCCAGTACTTC. This codes for CASSLGTGGPQYF.